This T cell receptor beta chain was obtained from a study of cytomegalovirus exposure and HLA in healthy donors. Germline trimming cut 0 bases from V and 5 bases from J; bases unmatched to any gene: 17. The CDR3 runs to 19 residues. Per the germline V gene, CDR1 is SGHAT and CDR2 is FQNNGV. The study, taken as a whole, reports: When the data were analyzed later, several of the most significant clusters appeared to be linked to common viral pathogens. The study had only CMV serostatus as immune exposure information. More than 15,000 TCR beta sequences were associated with HLA alleles at 0.05 false discovery rate in a later analysis.

Note on this clone: The antigen is not known.

The PCR had 60 Vbeta and 13 Jbeta primers. Using immunoSEQ multiplex PCR, the repertoire was profiled, and TCRdb retains in-frame clones only, with some absent. Here the sample spans about 130,000 clones, approximately 80% being singletons. This rearrangement joins TRBV11-2 to TRBJ2-5; 8 bases are a match to TRBD2. The source material was PBMCs. The TCR comes from a middle-aged man in good health and CMV-seronegative. In nucleotides, the CDR3 is TGTGCCAGCAGCTTAGATTACCCGCGTTGGCGGGAGGCCGGGGAGACCCAGTACTTC. Translated, it gives CASSLDYPRWREAGETQYF.